The 14 T cell receptor beta chains below were found in one sample sequenced in a study of sequential checkpoint blockade in melanoma. Profiled with immunoSEQ multiplex PCR; TCRdb holds only in-frame clones, not every one. The sample has approximately 6,900 clones; 20% are singletons. The treatment is: randomized to nivolumab then ipilimumab (arm A) or the reverse (arm B). This material consisted of tumor tissue (inferred from file names), taken from a patient given nivolumab and ipilimumab in sequence. The source is a human donor with melanoma.

This clone is medium-sized within its sample. CDR3 sequence: CASSPSEGTYGYTF. CDR3 DNA sequence: TGTGCCAGCAGCCCCTCCGAGGGGACATATGGCTACACCTTC. The chain links TRBV9 to TRBJ1-2; TRBD1 might be the D (6 bases). From germline, CDR1 is SGDLS and CDR2 YYNGEE. The length of the CDR3 is 14 residues. V lost 4 bases to trimming and J lost 5 bases, with 15 bases between them.

The DNA of the CDR3 is TGTGCCAGCAGCCCTCTAGCGGTTATCGAGACCCAGTACTTC. This gives the protein CASSPLAVIETQYF. This rearrangement joins TRBV11-3 to TRBJ2-5; 7 bases agree with TRBD2. The CDR3 is 14 residues long. Unmatched junction bases numbered 8, after V lost 5 bases and J lost 5 bases. The V gene's germline CDR1 is SGHNT and CDR2 YENEEA.

This clone has at least ten counts. The rearrangement joins TRBV12-5 to TRBJ2-2; 10 bases fit TRBD2. Germline lookup yields CDR1 LGHNT and CDR2 FRNRAP. The CDR3 contains 16 residues. DNA for the CDR3: TGTGCCAGCAACCCGGGGGCGACTAGCGGGCCCGGGGAGCTGTTTTTT. Its translation: CASNPGATSGPGELFF.

The chain combines TRBV30 with TRBJ2-3; a possible D gene is TRBD2 (5 bases). The germline CDR1 and CDR2 sequences are GTSNPN and SVGIG (reference sequence). The CDR3 totals 13 residues. V was shortened by 8 bases and J by 4 bases, with 16 bases between the two germline ends. Here the CDR3 reads CAGGAGYPDTQYF. CDR3 nucleotide sequence: TGTGCCGGAGGTGCTGGGTACCCAGATACGCAGTATTTT.

The chain is built from TRBV19 and TRBJ1-3; D is possibly TRBD1 (5 bases). Germline V gene lookup returns CDR1 LNHDA and CDR2 SQIVND (reference sequence). The CDR3 runs 15 residues. Trimming shortened V by 3 bases and J by 3 bases, and 12 bases separated the two germline ends. CDR3 coding DNA: TGTGCCAGTAGTATTGATCAGGGCGGTGGAAACACCATATATTTT. Translating it yields CASSIDQGGGNTIYF. The whole variable domain, remainder taken from reference TRBV19 and TRBJ1-3, is DGGITQSPKYLFRKEGQNVTLSCEQNLNHDAMYWYRQDPGQGLRLIYYSQIVNDFQKGDIAEGYSVSREKKESFPLTVTSAQKNPTAFYLCASSIDQGGGNTIYFGEGSWLTVV.

CDR3 DNA: TGTGCCAGCAGCCAAGTGAAGGACAGACAAGAGACCCAGTACTTC. This gives the protein CASSQVKDRQETQYF. The J gene is TRBJ2-5, the V gene TRBV11-3; TRBD1 is a possible D gene (6 bases). CDR3 length: 15 amino acids. V lost 5 bases and J lost 2, with 15 bases in between. Germline loops: CDR1 SGHNT, CDR2 YENEEA.

V is TRBV11-3 and J is TRBJ2-7; 7 nucleotides agree with TRBD1. The germline V gene encodes CDR1 SGHNT and CDR2 YENEEA. J gave up 0 bases and V 3 bases, and 5 bases lay outside the gene matches. This CDR3 has 15 residues. CDR3: CASSLTGSNSYEQYF. The CDR3 bases are TGTGCCAGCAGCTTGACAGGGTCTAACTCCTACGAGCAGTACTTC.

The chain carries TRBV9 and TRBJ2-7; D perhaps matches TRBD1 (6 bases). Germline CDR1 reads SGDLS; CDR2 reads YYNGEE. V lost 1 base and J 6 bases, leaving 14 bases between the germline ends. CDR3 size: 14 residues. CDR3 sequence: CASSVSATGLEQYF. The CDR3 DNA reads as TGTGCCAGCAGCGTATCAGCTACAGGGCTCGAGCAGTACTTC.

The chain uses TRBV5-1 and TRBJ1-6; no firm D call. Germline V gene sequence: CDR1 SGHRS, CDR2 YFSETQ. CDR3 length: 15 residues. V was shortened by 0 bases and J by 6 bases, with 10 bases between the two germline ends. The CDR3 reads CASSLGAVRNSPLHF. The CDR3 DNA reads as TGCGCCAGCAGCTTGGGGGCAGTCCGTAATTCACCCCTCCACTTT.

The rearrangement uses TRBV11-3 and TRBJ1-1, with unresolved D. V lost 2 bases, J lost 2 bases, and 9 bases lay in between. Germline V lookup: CDR1 SGHNT, CDR2 YENEEA. The CDR3 is 14 residues long. The CDR3 loop reads CASSLNGENTEAFF. CDR3 bases: TGTGCCAGCAGCTTAAACGGGGAAAACACTGAAGCTTTCTTT.

There are many counts of this clone. The CDR3 sequence: CASSPGTGWATDTQYF. As DNA, the CDR3 is TGTGCCAGCAGCCCCGGGACAGGGTGGGCGACAGATACGCAGTATTTT. V gene TRBV11-3 combines with J gene TRBJ2-3; 9 positions agree with TRBD1. Per the germline V gene, CDR1 is SGHNT and CDR2 is YENEEA. The V and J ends lost 5 bases and 3 bases, in that order; junction bases with no gene match: 9. The CDR3 runs to 16 residues.

This clone is classed as large. This chain joins TRBV6-8 and TRBJ1-3, with D tentatively TRBD1 (5 bases). V lost 6 bases to trimming and J lost 3 bases, with 15 bases between them. CDR1 and CDR2 (germline): MNHGY, SAAAGT. The CDR3 is made up of 15 amino acids. CDR3 sequence reads: CASREGTGGGNTIYF. CDR3 coding DNA: TGTGCCAGCAGAGAGGGGACTGGCGGTGGAAACACCATATATTTT.

This clone was seen only a few times. The chain has TRBV6-8 and TRBJ1-6; maybe TRBD1 (6 bases). This CDR3 has 14 residues. The V end lost 6 bases, the J end lost 7 bases, and 13 bases lay between the germline ends. CDR1 is MNHGY and CDR2 is SAAAGT in the germline V gene. CDR3 amino acids: CASRNGQPNSPLHF. The CDR3 region has the DNA TGTGCCAGCAGAAACGGACAGCCAAATTCACCCCTCCACTTT.

In this sample, this clone turned up once. The rearrangement uses TRBV19 and TRBJ2-3; 12 nucleotides align to TRBD1. The CDR3 is made up of 15 amino acids. CDR1 is LNHDA and CDR2 is SQIVND in the germline V gene (reference sequence). As DNA, the CDR3 is TGTGCTACGGGGGACAGGGGGCTTGGCACAGATACGCAGTATTTT. It is translated as CATGDRGLGTDTQYF.